The 10 T cell receptor beta chains listed next were all sequenced from one sample in a study of blood T cell repertoires in COVID-19. Clones were sequenced by immunoSEQ multiplex PCR, and TCRdb holds only the in-frame ones, with some missing. The repertoire holds roughly 110,000 clones, 75% to 90% seen once, with roughly 8.2% in the top ten. Sample: peripheral blood. The receptors derive from a man in his 70s with acute or convalescent COVID-19.

This chain uses TRBV5-4 with TRBJ2-1; TRBD2 agrees at 7 bases. The germline gives CDR1 SGHNT, CDR2 YYREEE (reference sequence). The CDR3 loop spans 16 amino acids. Trimming removed 2 bases from V and 9 bases from J; junction bases left unmatched: 14. The CDR3 region has the DNA TGTGCCAGCAGCTTCTTCGGCGGGAGTAGCAAGCTTGAGCAGTTCTTC. It yields the protein CASSFFGGSSKLEQFF.

This chain uses TRBV29-1 with TRBJ1-1; the D gene is possibly TRBD1 (5 bases). Germline V gives CDR1 SQVTM, CDR2 ANQGSEA. V lost 1 base and J lost 1, with 7 bases in between. CDR3 size: 13 residues. Here the CDR3 DNA reads TGCAGCGTTGAAGGACAGCAGAACACTGAAGCTTTCTTT. Amino acids: CSVEGQQNTEAFF.

V is TRBV6-5 and J is TRBJ2-7, with TRBD1 matching 8 bases. The length of the CDR3 is 15 residues. V was pared by 6 bases and J by 2 bases, with 9 bases of the junction left unmatched. Germline CDR1 is MNHEY and CDR2 is SVGAGI. The CDR3 coding sequence is TGTGCCAGCAGACGAGGACAGGGTTCAACCTACGAGCAGTACTTC. It encodes CASRRGQGSTYEQYF.

The gene calls are TRBV7-9 and TRBJ1-6, with D perhaps TRBD1 (6 bases). The germline V and J ends were trimmed by 4 bases and 0 bases, with 7 bases remaining between them. The CDR3 totals 15 residues. CDR1 is SEHNR and CDR2 is FQNEAQ in the germline V gene (reference sequence). The CDR3 reads CASSSDSSYNSPLHF. For the CDR3, the DNA is TGTGCCAGCAGCTCGGACAGCTCCTATAATTCACCCCTCCACTTT. Full variable domain (rest looked up from reference TRBV7-9 and TRBJ1-6): DTGVSQNPRHKITKRGQNVTFRCDPISEHNRLYWYRQTLGQGPEFLTYFQNEAQLEKSRLLSDRFSAERPKGSFSTLEIQRTEQGDSAMYLCASSSDSSYNSPLHFGNGTRLTVT.

J is TRBJ1-1 and V is TRBV14; no clear D gene. Germline V lookup: CDR1 SGHDN, CDR2 FVKESK. The germline V and J ends were trimmed by 2 bases and 9 bases, with 13 bases remaining between them. The CDR3 is 13 amino acids. For the CDR3, the DNA is TGTGCCAGCAGCCAAATCGCCCTATCCCAAGCTTTCTTT. Protein product: CASSQIALSQAFF. The variable domain in full, completed from reference TRBV14 and TRBJ1-1, reads EAGVTQFPSHSVIEKGQTVTLRCDPISGHDNLYWYRRVMGKEIKFLLHFVKESKQDESGMPNNRFLAERTGGTYSTLKVQPAELEDSGVYFCASSQIALSQAFFGQGTRLTVV.

The rearrangement links TRBV6-5 to TRBJ2-1; 9 nucleotides match TRBD2. Germline V gene sequence: CDR1 MNHEY, CDR2 SVGAGI. Trimming cost V 6 bases and J 4 bases; bases outside gene matches: 7. CDR3 length equals 15 residues. The CDR3 DNA follows: TGTGCCAGCAGCCGCAGCGGGGGGCCTTACAATGAGCAGTTCTTC. Protein: CASSRSGGPYNEQFF.

This sequence joins TRBV6-6 and TRBJ1-3; D not resolved. Per the germline V gene, CDR1 is MNHNY and CDR2 is SVGAGI (reference sequence). The CDR3 contains 16 residues. The V gene lost 2 bases and the J gene lost 9 bases, with 20 bases spanning the gap. Written as DNA, the CDR3 is TGTGCCAGCAGTTACCTGGGTGGGCCCGGGAGCGGCACCATATATTTT. Its translation: CASSYLGGPGSGTIYF.

The rearrangement uses TRBV28 and TRBJ2-5; 7 positions match TRBD1. Germline-derived CDR1 and CDR2 are MDHEN and SYDVKM. The CDR3 sequence is 15 residues long. The V gene end was trimmed by 5 bases and the J gene end by 4 bases; junction bases not matched to a gene: 10. The CDR3 spells CASSPRDRLRETQYF. The DNA of the CDR3 is TGTGCCAGCAGTCCCCGGGACAGACTCCGAGAGACCCAGTACTTC.

The rearrangement uses TRBV3-1 (or the pseudogene TRBV3-2) and TRBJ2-7, with D tentatively TRBD1 (6 bases). CDR1 is LGHDT, CDR2 YNNKEL, per germline (reference sequence). The CDR3 runs 16 residues. Trimming stripped 3 bases from V and 4 bases from J, with 19 bases between. The CDR3 region is CASSQGHQLGFYEQYF. CDR3 nucleotides: TGTGCCAGCAGCCAGGGACACCAATTGGGATTTTACGAGCAGTACTTC.

In this sample, this clone turned up a few times. V usage is TRBV2 and J usage is TRBJ2-7; TRBD1 matches 7 bases. The CDR3 runs 16 residues. CDR1 and CDR2 (germline): SNHLY, FYNNEI. V lost 4 bases, J lost 2 bases, and 11 bases stayed unmatched. The CDR3 protein is CASSADRVEIAYEQYF. Here the CDR3 DNA reads TGTGCCAGCAGTGCCGACAGGGTCGAAATAGCCTACGAGCAGTACTTC. The full variable domain, completed using reference TRBV2 and TRBJ2-7, is EPEVTQTPSHQVTQMGQEVILRCVPISNHLYFYWYRQILGQKVEFLVSFYNNEISEKSEIFDDQFSVERPDGSNFTLKIRSTKLEDSAMYFCASSADRVEIAYEQYFGPGTRLTVT.